The clone carrying this T cell receptor (beta chain) was seen a few times. The antigen remains undetermined. Expressed TCRB transcripts were sequenced after all isolated RNA was converted to cDNA. Sequenced by immunoSEQ multiplex PCR; TCRdb stores in-frame clones only, minus some. The data show 350,000 to 450,000 clones, more than 13% seen once. A sort by CD45RO/CCR7/CD25/CD127/CD95/CD27 yielded CD4+ naive, central memory, regulatory and stem cell-like memory cells. The J segment lost 2 bases and the V segment lost 4 bases, leaving 3 bases of the junction unmatched. The germline V gene has CDR1 SGHDN and CDR2 FVKESK. CDR3 length equals 14 residues. This specimen comes from a study of beta chain features in type 1 diabetes. Study-wide findings and caveats: Compared with healthy donors, patients appeared to share more similar naive, central memory and regulatory TCRB repertoires.

This sequence originates from a young woman in good health. The rearrangement links TRBV14 to TRBJ1-2; 8 bases agree with TRBD1. What was sequenced was naive CD4+ T cells from blood. This chain's CDR3 is CASSLTGANYGYTF. The CDR3 DNA sequence: TGTGCCAGCAGCCTGACAGGGGCGAACTATGGCTACACCTTC.